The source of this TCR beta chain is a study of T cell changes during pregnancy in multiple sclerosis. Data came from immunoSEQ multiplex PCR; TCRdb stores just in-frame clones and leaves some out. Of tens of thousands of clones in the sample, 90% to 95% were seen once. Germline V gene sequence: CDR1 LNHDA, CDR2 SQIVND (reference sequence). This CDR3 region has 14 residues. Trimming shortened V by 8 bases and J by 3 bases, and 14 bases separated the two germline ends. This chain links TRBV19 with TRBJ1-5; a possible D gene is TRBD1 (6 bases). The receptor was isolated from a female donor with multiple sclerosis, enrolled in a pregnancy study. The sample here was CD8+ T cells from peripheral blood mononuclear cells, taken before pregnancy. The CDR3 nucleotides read TGTGCCAGTCGAGTTTGGGGGCTCAATCAGCCCCAGCATTTT. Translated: CASRVWGLNQPQHF.